The entry below gives a single T cell receptor (beta chain) sequence along with its context. Other DNA variants within this sample encode the same CDR3. As handled by the study authors: Because ImmunoSEQ provided only junction sequences with no quality scores, the filtering differed. Libraries were prepared by immunoSEQ multiplex PCR; TCRdb keeps only in-frame clonotypes and omits some of them. V, J and clone size derive from that table, while D and trimming were established from the DNA sequence. The sample holds 2,500,000 or so clones, over 85% seen once. The sample belongs to a study of shared clonotypes between healthy human individuals. The germline V gene encodes CDR1 KGHSH and CDR2 LQKENI. The CDR3 consists of 15 residues. Germline trimming cut 3 bases from V and 0 bases from J; bases unmatched to any gene: 2.

Source material: naive CD4+ T cells from PBMCs. Subset defined: CD45RA+ positively selected. The receptor was isolated from a man aged 18 to 30 in good health. Some clones in this sample may be carry-over from other donors' samples. The rearrangement uses TRBV18 and TRBJ1-3; 7 bases are a match to TRBD1. The CDR3 DNA reads as TGTGCCAGCTCACCCCGGGACAGCTCTGGAAACACCATATATTTT. It translates to CASSPRDSSGNTIYF.